Presented here are 15 T cell receptor beta chains from one specimen sequenced in a study of blood T cells in healthy people across ages. The use of a sample-barcoded 5' primer and a J-beta primer mix characterized a second PCR of roughly 7 to 11 cycles. TCRdb fed the 5' RACE reads into MiXCR, producing one record per CDR3 protein. This sample has some 1.5 million distinct CDR3 sequences, with 42% found just once. Sequences were obtained from blood. Every receptor here comes from a woman under 30 in good health.

The genes are TRBV4-1 and TRBJ1-1; D not certain. The CDR3 runs 13 residues. The V end was cut by 3 bases, the J end by 1 base, with 6 bases between. The germline gives CDR1 MGHRA, CDR2 YSYEKL. CDR3 sequence (DNA): TGCGCCAGCAGCCACGAGGGGAACACTGAAGCTTTCTTT. Translation: CASSHEGNTEAFF.

The rearrangement uses TRBV20-1 and TRBJ1-2; 8 bases line up with TRBD1. After removal of 6 bases from V and 2 bases from J, the junction contained 11 bases not matched to a gene. Germline CDR1 DFQATT, CDR2 SNEGSKA (reference sequence). The CDR3 sequence is 15 residues long. As DNA, the CDR3 is TGCAGTGCGAGGCGGGACAGGCGCTCCAACTATGGCTACACCTTC. It codes for CSARRDRRSNYGYTF.

This chain connects TRBV11-2 to TRBJ2-3, with 15 nucleotides matching TRBD2. CDR1 is SGHAT, CDR2 FQNNGV, per germline. CDR3 length: 16 residues. V gave up 4 bases and J gave up 4 bases; unmatched junction bases: 3. CDR3 sequence: CASSWTSGGAADTQYF. The CDR3 DNA reads TGTGCCAGCAGCTGGACTAGCGGGGGGGCCGCAGATACGCAGTATTTT.

Remarks on this clonotype: The junction differs from germline at one of its ends, possibly a read error. The CDR3 sequence: CASNQAENRDQPQHF. In DNA form, the CDR3 reads TGCGCCAGCAACCAAGCGGAAAACCGGGACCAGCCCCAGCATTTT. The chain combines TRBV4-1 with TRBJ1-5; D is perhaps TRBD1 (5 bases). CDR3 size: 15 residues. CDR1 is MGHRA, CDR2 YSYEKL, per germline.

The rearrangement uses TRBV7-9 and TRBJ1-2, with D perhaps TRBD1 (5 bases). V lost 6 bases and J lost 7, with 12 bases in between. The germline gives CDR1 SEHNR, CDR2 FQNEAQ (reference sequence). The CDR3 totals 12 residues. CDR3 protein: CASSQDTSGYTF. CDR3 nucleotide sequence: TGTGCCAGCAGTCAGGACACGAGTGGCTACACCTTC.

The CDR3 protein is CSAERGARRTDTQYF. The DNA for the CDR3 is TGCAGTGCGGAGCGGGGGGCCAGGCGCACAGATACGCAGTATTTT. V gene TRBV20-1 combines with J gene TRBJ2-3; 9 positions agree with TRBD2. Trimming at V came to 6 bases and at J to 1 base, leaving 8 bases not matched to a gene. The CDR3 covers 15 residues. The V gene's germline CDR1 is DFQATT and CDR2 SNEGSKA (reference sequence).

This chain uses TRBV20-1 with TRBJ2-7; TRBD2 matches 15 bases. Germline-derived CDR1 and CDR2 are DFQATT and SNEGSKA (reference sequence). The length of the CDR3 is 16 residues. CDR3: CSAVTGTSGRFDEQYF. The CDR3 DNA reads TGCAGCGCTGTGACCGGGACTAGCGGGAGGTTCGATGAGCAGTACTTC.

The genes are TRBV4-3 and TRBJ1-1; possibly TRBD1 for D (5 bases). Trimming stripped 4 bases from V and 6 bases from J, with 18 bases between. The CDR3 spans 15 residues. The germline CDR1 and CDR2 sequences are LGHNA and YSLEER. The CDR3 DNA reads TGCGCCAGCAGCCTAGGGACGCCCGCGGGCCCTGAAGCTTTCTTT. It translates to CASSLGTPAGPEAFF.

This clonotype was detected a few times. The gene calls are TRBV7-9 and TRBJ2-2; 7 nucleotides line up with TRBD1. CDR1 SEHNR and CDR2 FQNEAQ come from the germline V gene (reference sequence). With V trimmed by 5 bases and J by 3 bases, 12 bases remained unmatched. CDR3 length: 17 amino acids. The CDR3: CASSTKPGTAYTGELFF. The CDR3 DNA reads TGTGCCAGCAGCACTAAACCCGGGACAGCATACACCGGGGAGCTGTTTTTT. The full variable domain, rest sourced from reference TRBV7-9 and TRBJ2-2, is DTGVSQNPRHKITKRGQNVTFRCDPISEHNRLYWYRQTLGQGPEFLTYFQNEAQLEKSRLLSDRFSAERPKGSFSTLEIQRTEQGDSAMYLCASSTKPGTAYTGELFFGEGSRLTVL.

This sequence joins TRBV20-1 and TRBJ2-1; 7 bases line up with TRBD2. Per the germline V gene, CDR1 is DFQATT and CDR2 is SNEGSKA (reference sequence). This CDR3 is built from 16 residues. V lost 6 bases to trimming and J lost 0 bases; unmatched junction nucleotides: 11. CDR3: CSASITGGNSYNEQFF. CDR3 bases: TGCAGTGCCAGTATAACCGGGGGGAACTCCTACAATGAGCAGTTCTTC.

A few counts support this clonotype. The chain uses TRBV20-1 and TRBJ2-3; 8 nucleotides line up with TRBD1. The germline V gene has CDR1 DFQATT and CDR2 SNEGSKA (reference sequence). Trimming cost V 7 bases and J 3 bases; bases outside gene matches: 9. The CDR3 loop spans 14 amino acids. Here the CDR3 reads CSGAIDRGTDTQYF. In nucleotides, the CDR3 is TGCAGTGGAGCGATTGACAGGGGTACAGATACGCAGTATTTT.

CDR3: CASSADANSPLHF. The CDR3 DNA reads as TGTGCCAGCTCAGCGGACGCCAATTCACCCCTCCACTTT. This chain joins TRBV18 and TRBJ1-6; D is ambiguous. Trimming stripped 5 bases from V and 7 bases from J, with 9 bases between. The V gene's germline CDR1 is KGHSH and CDR2 LQKENI. CDR3 length equals 13 residues.

On this clonotype itself: Its ends do not fully match the called genes, so a read error is possible. The V and J genes are TRBV6-2 or TRBV6-3 and TRBJ2-1; 7 bases are a match to TRBD1. The CDR3 sequence is 13 residues long. CDR1 is MNHEY and CDR2 is SVGEGT in the germline V gene. This CDR3 reads CASTDRAYNDQFF. The CDR3 DNA reads as TGTGCCAGCACTGACAGGGCCTACAATGATCAGTTCTTC.

V gene TRBV7-2 combines with J gene TRBJ2-5, with 10 nucleotides matching TRBD2. Germline V lookup: CDR1 SGHTA, CDR2 FQGNSA. V lost 4 bases to trimming and J lost 3 bases; unmatched junction nucleotides: 11. The CDR3 contains 17 residues. CDR3 sequence (DNA): TGTGCCAGCAGCTACGGACTAGCGGTAAATATAGAAGAGACCCAGTACTTC. Encoded protein: CASSYGLAVNIEETQYF.

The J gene is TRBJ2-7, the V gene TRBV3-1; D not certain. The J call may be wrong; the DNA end is better matched by TRBJ2-5. There are 12 residues in the CDR3. The germline V gene encodes CDR1 LGHDT and CDR2 YNNKEL (reference sequence). The chain's CDR3 is CASSRGSETQYF. CDR3 nucleotide sequence: TGTGCCAGCAGCCGAGGAAGTGAGACCCAGTACTTC.